This T cell receptor (beta chain) was identified during a study of memory CD4+ T cells and cytomegalovirus serostatus. Overall study: This sample comes from healthy Belgian adults, about 10 CMV seropositive, 24 seronegative.

Authors' processing steps: After removing out-of-frame reads, 2,204,828 distinct TCRbeta sequences remained. The table came from immunoSEQ multiplex PCR; TCRdb's copy has only in-frame clones and leaves some out. For V, J and clone size, that table is used; D and trimming come from the DNA. The sample lists more than 45,000 clones, about three quarters occurring once. The sort gate was single viable CD3+CD4+CD8-CD45RO+ cells for memory CD4+ T cells. Germline V gene sequence: CDR1 MDHEN, CDR2 SYDVKM. The V end was cut by 6 bases, the J end by 0 bases, with 18 bases between. The CDR3 is made up of 17 amino acids. Concerning this clone itself: Its specificity is not known.

The study, taken as a whole, reports: About 40% of the roughly 150 known CMV-associated TCRbeta sequences appeared in CD4+ memory.

What was sequenced was memory CD4+ T cells from blood. The clonotype originates from an adult in good health and CMV-seronegative. This rearrangement joins TRBV28 to TRBJ1-3; D perhaps matches TRBD1 (6 bases). In nucleotides, the CDR3 is TGTGCCAGCAGCATTTCGTCCTGGGGGCACTCTGGAAACACCATATATTTT. Its translation is CASSISSWGHSGNTIYF.